The 23 T cell receptor beta chains below were found in one sample sequenced in a study of T cells in Graves' hyperthyroidism and ophthalmopathy. Amplification of TCR beta CDR3 regions used RNA as the template. First-round RT-PCR targeting the TCR CDR3 was performed with the HTBI primer set. TCRdb redid the calling of the multiplex PCR reads with MiXCR, one entry per CDR3 protein. The table shows about 680,000 distinct CDR3 sequences, with just over 35% occurring only once. Material: blood. Receptors were obtained from a woman in her 40s with Graves' hyperthyroidism.

Ten or more counts support this clonotype. The chain joins TRBV5-6 to TRBJ1-5; D gene unclear. The CDR3 has 14 residues. With 4 bases removed from V and 15 bases from J, the gap between germline ends came to 23 bases. Germline CDR1 SGHDT, CDR2 YYEEEE. In DNA form, the CDR3 reads TGTGCCAGCAGCACCGGACGCCCCGTTTCGAGCCTGCATTTT. Its protein is CASSTGRPVSSLHF.

The rearrangement uses TRBV20-1 and TRBJ2-7; D is undetermined. Germline V gives CDR1 DFQATT, CDR2 SNEGSKA (reference sequence). The CDR3 runs 13 residues. Trimming stripped 4 bases from V and 5 bases from J, with 15 bases between. The CDR3 spells CSAMGNSLHEQYF. In DNA form, the CDR3 reads TGCAGTGCTATGGGGAACTCCTTACACGAGCAGTACTTC.

Concerning this clonotype itself: The junction does not match germline at one end; this may be a read error. CDR3 sequence reads: CAGSLEAGSYEQYF. Here the CDR3 DNA reads TGTGCCGGCAGCTTAGAGGCGGGCTCCTACGAGCAGTACTTC. This rearrangement joins TRBV11-2 to TRBJ2-7, with D maybe TRBD2 (5 bases). CDR1 is SGHAT and CDR2 is FQNNGV in the germline V gene. This CDR3 has 14 residues. Full variable domain (remainder filled in from reference TRBV11-2 and TRBJ2-7): EAGVAQSPRYKIIEKRQSVAFWCNPISGHATLYWYQQILGQGPKLLIQFQNNGVVDDSQLPKDRFSAERLKGVDSTLKIQPAKLEDSAVYLCAGSLEAGSYEQYFGPGTRLTVT.

This clonotype was picked up many times. The chain combines TRBV15 with TRBJ1-3; a weak D match, TRBD1 (6 bases). Germline CDR1 LNHNV, CDR2 YYDKDF (reference sequence). The CDR3 is made up of 17 amino acids. V lost 8 bases to trimming and J lost 0 bases, with 20 bases between them. Here the CDR3 reads CATARGQGASSGNTIYF. CDR3 coding DNA: TGTGCCACCGCCCGGGGGCAAGGGGCTAGCTCTGGAAACACCATATATTTT.

A few counts support this clonotype. This sequence joins TRBV10-1 and TRBJ1-2; 9 bases align to TRBD1. Germline V gene sequence: CDR1 WNHNN, CDR2 SYGVQD (reference sequence). J lost 8 bases, V lost 4 bases, and 8 bases had no gene match. The CDR3 has 14 amino acids. CDR3 loop: CASSASGQGFGYTF. The CDR3 DNA is TGCGCCAGCAGTGCATCGGGACAGGGTTTCGGCTACACCTTC.

Remarks on this clonotype: The junction does not match germline at one end; this may be a read error. The chain uses TRBV7-7 and TRBJ1-1; 8 nucleotides line up with TRBD1. Germline loops: CDR1 SSHAT, CDR2 FNYEAQ (reference sequence). The CDR3 spans 14 residues. CDR3 sequence: CASSPQGGMTEAFF. CDR3 DNA: TGTGCTAGCAGCCCACAGGGGGGGATGACTGAAGCTTTCTTT.

This clonotype was detected ten times or more. V usage is TRBV15 and J usage is TRBJ2-2; D is undetermined. CDR1 LNHNV and CDR2 YYDKDF come from the germline V gene (reference sequence). The CDR3 extends over 12 amino acids. The V and J ends lost 5 bases and 2 bases respectively, with 3 bases between them. The CDR3 bases are TGTGCCACCAGCGATAACACCGGGGAGCTGTTTTTT. This translates into CATSDNTGELFF.

The chain carries TRBV7-7 and TRBJ1-3; D is uncertain. Germline-derived CDR1 and CDR2 are SSHAT and FNYEAQ (reference sequence). This CDR3 spans 15 amino acids. V was clipped by 8 bases and J by 9 bases, with 23 bases between them. The CDR3 coding sequence is TGTGCCAGCTCACCCACCTTTTCATCTAAGCGCACCATATATTTT. This codes for CASSPTFSSKRTIYF.

This clonotype occurred once. The chain recombines TRBV9 with TRBJ1-2; tentative D call: TRBD1 (6 bases). The CDR3 covers 17 residues. The germline V gene encodes CDR1 SGDLS and CDR2 YYNGEE. V lost 0 bases and J lost 6, with 21 bases in between. CDR3 protein: CASSVEGTGGAPNGYTF. Written as DNA, the CDR3 is TGTGCCAGCAGCGTAGAGGGGACGGGGGGCGCCCCGAATGGCTACACCTTC.

In this sample, this clonotype turned up a few times. The chain uses TRBV7-2 and TRBJ2-7; TRBD2 matches 14 bases. The DNA end lines up better with TRBJ2-1; the J call may be wrong. The CDR3 length is 18 residues. Germline-derived CDR1 and CDR2 are SGHTA and FQGNSA. The CDR3 loop is CASSRPGTSGGPGGEQFF. The CDR3 DNA sequence: TGTGCCAGCAGCCGGCCCGGGACTAGCGGGGGTCCTGGCGGGGAGCAGTTCTTC.

V and J are TRBV6-5 and TRBJ2-2; D unclear. The germline V gene has CDR1 MNHEY and CDR2 SVGAGI. Trimming removed 6 bases from V and 5 bases from J, with 10 bases in between. The CDR3 sequence is 13 residues long. CDR3 amino acids: CASSHGSTGELFF. The DNA for the CDR3 is TGTGCCAGCAGCCATGGCTCTACCGGGGAGCTGTTTTTT.

V usage is TRBV7-2 and J usage is TRBJ1-5; D is uncertain. Germline V gives CDR1 SGHTA, CDR2 FQGNSA. The V gene lost 1 base and the J gene lost 14 bases, with 18 bases spanning the gap. CDR3 size: 14 residues. CDR3 amino acids: CASSLGAGTGYEHF. The DNA for the CDR3 is TGTGCCAGCAGCTTAGGGGCGGGAACTGGGTACGAGCATTTT.

The table lists this clonotype with many counts. This chain joins TRBV29-1 and TRBJ1-1, with no clear D. Trimming stripped 7 bases from V and 1 base from J, with 7 bases between. Germline V gene sequence: CDR1 SQVTM, CDR2 ANQGSEA. The CDR3 has 11 amino acids. The CDR3, as DNA: TGCAGCGAGATCGAGAACACTGAAGCTTTCTTT. Translating gives CSEIENTEAFF.

The chain employs TRBV11-2 and TRBJ2-2; D is tentatively TRBD1 or TRBD2 (6 bases each). CDR1 and CDR2 from the germline V gene are SGHAT and FQNNGV. CDR3 length: 18 amino acids. Trimming took off 5 bases at V and 0 bases at J, with 19 bases between the two ends. CDR3 region: CASSAKGGLQANTGELFF. For the CDR3, the DNA is TGTGCCAGCAGCGCCAAGGGGGGACTGCAAGCGAACACCGGGGAGCTGTTTTTT. The full variable domain, its missing parts supplied by reference TRBV11-2 and TRBJ2-2, is EAGVAQSPRYKIIEKRQSVAFWCNPISGHATLYWYQQILGQGPKLLIQFQNNGVVDDSQLPKDRFSAERLKGVDSTLKIQPAKLEDSAVYLCASSAKGGLQANTGELFFGEGSRLTVL.

Turning to this clonotype: An end of the junction differs from the germline gene, which may be a read error. The chain joins TRBV7-2 to TRBJ1-1, with a weak D call TRBD1 (5 bases). The CDR3 totals 14 residues. The germline V gene encodes CDR1 SGHTA and CDR2 FQGNSA. Here the CDR3 DNA reads TGCGCCAGCAGCCACACAGGCAAGAACACTGAAGCTTTCTTT. Its protein product is CASSHTGKNTEAFF.

As for this clonotype: One junction end does not reproduce the germline sequence, and a read error may be involved. This chain connects TRBV6-1 to TRBJ1-2; D remains unclear. This CDR3 contains 13 residues. CDR1 is MNHNS, CDR2 SASEGT, per germline. CDR3 sequence reads: CASSFHPYYGYAF. CDR3 bases: TGTGCCAGCAGCTTTCACCCTTACTATGGCTACGCCTTC.

The chain carries TRBV13 and TRBJ2-6; tentatively, D is TRBD1 (5 bases). Trimming cost V 0 bases and J 1 base, with 13 bases left between them. Germline values: CDR1 PRHDT, CDR2 FYEKMQ (reference sequence). The CDR3 extends over 18 amino acids. CDR3 loop: CASSLGLIQGSGANVLTF. CDR3 DNA: TGTGCCAGCAGCTTAGGCCTTATCCAGGGATCTGGGGCCAACGTCCTGACTTTC. The full variable domain, rest sourced from reference TRBV13 and TRBJ2-6, is AAGVIQSPRHLIKEKRETATLKCYPIPRHDTVYWYQQGPGQDPQFLISFYEKMQSDKGSIPDRFSAQQFSDYHSELNMSSLELGDSALYFCASSLGLIQGSGANVLTFGAGSRLTVL.

This clonotype has at least ten counts. The chain couples TRBV20-1 to TRBJ1-2, with TRBD1 as a possible D gene (6 bases). Looked up from germline, CDR1 is DFQATT and CDR2 is SNEGSKA (reference sequence). The V gene lost 5 bases and the J gene lost 8 bases, with 9 bases spanning the gap. This CDR3 is 10 amino acids long. This CDR3 is CSASTGGYTF. DNA for the CDR3: TGCAGTGCTTCGACAGGCGGCTACACCTTC.

This clonotype was counted at least ten times. V and J are TRBV29-1 and TRBJ2-7; a weak D match, TRBD2 (5 bases). Germline V gene data show CDR1 as SQVTM and CDR2 as ANQGSEA. V was clipped by 5 bases and J by 7 bases, with 33 bases between them. The CDR3 has 18 residues. In nucleotides, the CDR3 is TGCAGCGTTACCGAGTCCGAGAGCCGGGATGGGTACTATTGGGAGCAGTACTTC. It yields the protein CSVTESESRDGYYWEQYF.

Concerning this clonotype itself: The CDR3 does not end in the conserved phenylalanine or tryptophan, so this is likely a read error. V and J are TRBV2 and TRBJ1-2; 9 positions agree with TRBD1. The J segment lost 7 bases and the V segment lost 5 bases, leaving 5 bases of the junction unmatched. The CDR3 length is 13 residues. The germline V gene has CDR1 SNHLY and CDR2 FYNNEI. For the CDR3, the DNA is TGTGCCAGCAGTTACCGGACAGGGGTTGGCTACACCCTC. Protein: CASSYRTGVGYTL.

This clonotype has only a few counts. The V call is TRBV29-1, the J call TRBJ2-5; TRBD1 matches at 11 bases. Trimming took 6 bases from V and 3 from J; bases not matched to a gene: 0. This CDR3 comprises 12 residues. Germline loops: CDR1 SQVTM, CDR2 ANQGSEA. CDR3 in amino acids: CSVGQGEETQYF. The CDR3 DNA reads TGCAGCGTGGGACAGGGGGAAGAGACCCAGTACTTC.

The chain joins TRBV25-1 to TRBJ1-2; D call uncertain. CDR1 is MGHDK and CDR2 is SYGVNS in the germline V gene. CDR3 length: 15 amino acids. V lost 1 base and J lost 6, with 15 bases in between. The CDR3 nucleotides read TGTGCCAGCAGTGAATTCGTAGGATGGACGGATGGCTACACCTTC. It codes for CASSEFVGWTDGYTF.

V gene TRBV6-6 combines with J gene TRBJ1-2; TRBD1 aligns across 8 bases. Trimming cost V 6 bases and J 14 bases; bases outside gene matches: 11. The length of the CDR3 is 12 residues. Germline CDR1 is MNHNY and CDR2 is SVGAGI (reference sequence). The CDR3 region has the DNA TGTGCCAGCAGATCACCGGGACAGGATAAAACCTTC. Residues: CASRSPGQDKTF.